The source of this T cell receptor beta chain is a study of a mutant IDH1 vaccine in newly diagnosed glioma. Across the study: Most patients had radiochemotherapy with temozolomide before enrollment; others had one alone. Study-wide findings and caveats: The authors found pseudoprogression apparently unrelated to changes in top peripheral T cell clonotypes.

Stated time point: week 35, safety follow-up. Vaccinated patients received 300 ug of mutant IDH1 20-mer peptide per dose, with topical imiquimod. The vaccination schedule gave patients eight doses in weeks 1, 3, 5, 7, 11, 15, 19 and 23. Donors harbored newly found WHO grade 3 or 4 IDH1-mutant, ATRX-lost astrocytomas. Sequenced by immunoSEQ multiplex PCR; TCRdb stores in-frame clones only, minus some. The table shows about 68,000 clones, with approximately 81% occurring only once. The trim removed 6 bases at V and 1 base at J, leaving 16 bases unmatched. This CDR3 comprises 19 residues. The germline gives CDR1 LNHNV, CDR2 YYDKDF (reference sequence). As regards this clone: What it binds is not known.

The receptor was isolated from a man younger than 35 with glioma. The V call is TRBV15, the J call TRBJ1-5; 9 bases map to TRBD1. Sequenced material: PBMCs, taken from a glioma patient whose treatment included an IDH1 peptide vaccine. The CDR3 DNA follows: TGTGCCACCAGTCTGGACATGTGGGGACAGGGTACGAGCAATCAGCCCCAGCATTTT. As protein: CATSLDMWGQGTSNQPQHF. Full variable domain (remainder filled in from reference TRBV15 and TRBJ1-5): DAMVIQNPRYQVTQFGKPVTLSCSQTLNHNVMYWYQQKSSQAPKLLFHYYDKDFNNEADTPDNFQSRRPNTSFCFLDIRSPGLGDTAMYLCATSLDMWGQGTSNQPQHFGDGTRLSIL.